This T cell receptor (beta chain) originates from a study of T cell responses to AZD1222 COVID-19 vaccine. This CDR3 has 14 residues. The V gene's germline CDR1 is MNHEY and CDR2 SVGAGI. V lost 7 bases, J lost 4 bases, and 16 bases lay in between. Of note for this clone: Antigen specificity is unknown.

The study, taken as a whole, reports: Donors skewed white British and female; clonal diversity was possibly underestimated. CD4 TCRs covered the whole spike, strongest at regions 160-218 and 743-854. Only five or six AZD1222 recipients were seropositive at baseline.

Profiling relied on immunoSEQ multiplex PCR, and the TCRdb table lists in-frame clones only, not all of them. Here the sample spans 190,000 or so clones, roughly 92% being singletons. This TCR derives from an adult who received the AZD1222 COVID-19 vaccine. V gene TRBV6-5 combines with J gene TRBJ1-1; the D gene is possibly TRBD1 (6 bases). The material sequenced was peripheral blood, taken 28 days after the second AZD1222 dose. DNA of the CDR3: TGTGCCAGCACTGCCGGGGGCAGGGGCACTGAAGCTTTCTTT. It encodes CASTAGGRGTEAFF.